A selection of T cell receptor beta chains follows, all from one sample in a study of blood T cell repertoires in COVID-19. Here immunoSEQ multiplex PCR was the method, and the copy in TCRdb shows in-frame clones only, minus some. The sample gives roughly 100,000 clones, about 87% of which show up once; around 3% is in the top ten. The sequenced sample consisted of peripheral blood. The receptor set was obtained from a man aged 45-60 years with active or convalescent COVID-19. Both conserved end residues are part of each CDR3. Not every row has a clone size; where given, it reads once, few, many or a size class.

j_gene	len	v_gene	abundance	CDR3aa
TRBJ2-2	16	TRBV4-2	.	CASSQDLDREAGELFF
TRBJ1-5	18	TRBV27	few	CASSLLGKASYSNQPQHF
TRBJ1-6	15	TRBV6-1	.	CASSDGGQGNSPLHF
TRBJ1-2	14	TRBV25-1	.	CASSDHRVYYGYTF
TRBJ2-2	15	TRBV24-1	once	CATSDLSSDTGELFF
TRBJ2-1	16	TRBV28	few	CASNPGGLANYNEQFF
TRBJ2-6	15	TRBV25-1	.	CASSKRGSGANVLTF
TRBJ2-3	15	TRBV18	.	CASSRSSSPQDTQYF
TRBJ1-5	12	TRBV28	.	CASSLEHRPQHF
TRBJ1-1	12	TRBV29-1	few	CSVGQIPPEAFF
TRBJ2-7	15	TRBV6-5	.	CASTKGQGTTGEQYF
TRBJ1-4	13	TRBV4-1	.	CASSLQGEEKLFF
TRBJ2-2	16	TRBV28	.	CASSPGSLGDTGELFF
TRBJ1-2	11	TRBV28	.	CASTTPGGYTF
TRBJ1-3	12	TRBV28	.	CASSVRVGTIYF
TRBJ1-5	14	TRBV10-2	.	CASSERQSNQPQHF
TRBJ1-4	14	TRBV18	.	CASSPRDSNEKLFF
TRBJ1-6	15	TRBV7-2	.	CASRIAGGSNSPLHF
TRBJ2-5	16	TRBV24-1	.	CATSDSGTSGQETQYF
TRBJ2-5	16	TRBV2	.	CASSRTGGTFEETQYF
TRBJ2-1	15	TRBV5-4	once	CASSTGGAPYNEQFF
TRBJ2-7	14	TRBV7-2	.	CASSLAARVDEQYF
TRBJ2-5	14	TRBV7-2	.	CASSSRDSRGTQYF
TRBJ2-5	15	TRBV25-1	once	CASSAFQGVGETQYF
TRBJ1-6	13	TRBV28	once	CATLTGVNSPLHF
TRBJ1-1	13	TRBV27	.	CASSLSTGTSAFF
TRBJ1-2	14	TRBV5-4	few	CASSLLLANYGYTF
TRBJ1-5	18	TRBV19	.	CASSIDGGRYAGGQPQHF
TRBJ2-5	15	TRBV11-2	.	CASSLGGGTQETQYF
TRBJ1-4	15	TRBV7-2	.	CASSLGGDTWEKLFF
TRBJ2-7	15	TRBV7-2	.	CASSLRASVSYEQYF
TRBJ2-2	15	TRBV24-1	.	CATSDPTVNTGELFF
TRBJ1-2	11	TRBV28	.	CASSLNGGYTF
TRBJ2-2	16	TRBV9	.	CASSVEGQGKVGELFF
TRBJ1-5	16	TRBV27	.	CASSLSGGALDQPQHF
TRBJ2-1	14	TRBV3-1/TRBV3-2	once	CASSQGGGYNEQFF
TRBJ2-6	15	TRBV6-5	few	CASSEGDGGANVLTF
TRBJ2-3	16	TRBV5-1	.	CASSFSGTSSTDTQYF
TRBJ1-2	15	TRBV4-2	.	CASSQESGGNYGYTF
TRBJ2-1	15	TRBV5-5	.	CASSPQEGSYNEQFF
TRBJ2-7	12	TRBV19	.	CASSAQGSEQYF
TRBJ2-5	15	TRBV19	.	CASSIVAGQAETQYF
TRBJ1-1	13	TRBV19	.	CASSMTGNTEAFF
TRBJ1-2	15	TRBV4-1	.	CASSQDWPGGSGYTF
TRBJ2-5	16	TRBV11-2	.	CASSSKRGAVQETQYF
TRBJ2-7	15	TRBV6-6	.	CASSFLAGGPYEQYF
TRBJ2-5	15	TRBV7-9	once	CASSLVKGRRETQYF
TRBJ2-7	20	TRBV5-1	.	CASSARPPGQGFTASYEQYF
TRBJ1-1	15	TRBV6-2/TRBV6-3	.	CASSYGGQPNTEAFF
TRBJ2-3	19	TRBV18	once	CASSPLSTSGGAQADTQYF
TRBJ2-4	14	TRBV6-4	.	CASSPGTGKNIQYF
TRBJ2-7	13	TRBV7-2	.	CASSLGTVREQYF
TRBJ2-5	15	TRBV11-1	.	CASSLAGQGGETQYF
TRBJ1-4	13	TRBV19	.	CASSSPVNEKLFF
TRBJ1-4	15	TRBV9	.	CASSVMDRANEKLFF
TRBJ2-5	15	TRBV6-2/TRBV6-3	.	CASNPDRAYQETQYF
TRBJ2-7	15	TRBV3-1/TRBV3-2	once	CASSLRQGSSYEQYF
TRBJ2-1	15	TRBV13	.	CASSLNPGAYNEQFF
TRBJ2-3	17	TRBV2	once	CASSPGNSGGIRDTQYF
TRBJ1-4	14	TRBV28	once	CASSFGGRTEKLFF